Presented here are 2 T cell receptor beta chains from one specimen sequenced in a study of blood T cell repertoires in COVID-19. Generated by immunoSEQ multiplex PCR, the TCRdb table keeps only in-frame clones and is missing some. The sample contains roughly 400,000 clones, roughly 90% of which appear only once. Sequencing was done on a sample of PBMCs or T cells enriched from blood (not recorded which). The receptors come from a woman aged 25 to 39 who had recovered from COVID-19.

CDR3 bases: TGTGCCAGCAGCGTAGTAGGGGGTAACGAGCAGTACTTC. It codes for CASSVVGGNEQYF. This rearrangement joins TRBV9 to TRBJ2-7, with a possible D match to TRBD1 (6 bases). CDR1 and CDR2 (germline): SGDLS, YYNGEE. Trimming took 0 bases from V and 5 from J, leaving 9 bases between them. This CDR3 has 13 residues. Full variable domain (outside the CDR3, taken from reference TRBV9 and TRBJ2-7): DSGVTQTPKHLITATGQRVTLRCSPRSGDLSVYWYQQSLDQGLQFLIQYYNGEERAKGNILERFSAQQFPDLHSELNLSSLELGDSALYFCASSVVGGNEQYFGPGTRLTVT.

This clone has only one observation. CDR3 nucleotides: TGTGCCAGCAGTTTGCTAGCGGGAGTTAGGACGCAGGAGCAGTTCTTC. Protein: CASSLLAGVRTQEQFF. V gene TRBV27 combines with J gene TRBJ2-1; 10 bases fit TRBD2. Germline V lookup: CDR1 MNHEY, CDR2 SMNVEV (reference sequence). This CDR3 comprises 16 residues. Trimming removed 3 bases from V and 10 bases from J; junction bases left unmatched: 12.